The clone carrying this TCR beta chain was counted a few times. Its antigen is undetermined. The junction shows a germline mismatch at one end, possibly a read error. This entry is derived from a study of T-cell memory formation after mild COVID-19. Turning to the study itself: TCR clusters were mostly donor specific. Findings of the study overall: The CD4+ clones that contracted clustered mainly within CM and EM, and the CD8+ clones concentrated in EMRA.

MiXCR, applied by TCRdb to the 5' RACE reads, yields one record per CDR3 protein. The table records around 110,000 distinct CDR3 sequences, 14% of them present only once. Germline V CDR1 and CDR2: SQVTM, ANQGSEA. The CDR3 is 13 amino acids. Sequenced input: PBMCs or a T cell subset sorted from them (not recorded which). This TCR came from a man between 18 and 35 years old who had mild COVID-19 (a few samples of this study predate the infection). Cell type and time point are not known. The rearrangement joins TRBV29-1 to TRBJ1-2, with D possibly being TRBD1 (5 bases). CDR3 residues: CSVDPPGLTEKVF. The CDR3 bases are TGCAGCGTTGACCCGCCGGGGCTTACAGAGAAAGTTTTC. Supplemented by reference TRBV29-1 and TRBJ1-2, the full variable domain reads SAVISQKPSRDICQRGTSLTIQCQVDSQVTMMFWYRQQPGQSLTLIATANQGSEATYESGFVIDKFPISRPNLTFSTLTVSNMSPEDSSIYLCSVDPPGLTEKVFGSGTRLTVV.